These T cell receptor beta chains were read from a single sample in a study of T cell responses to AZD1222 COVID-19 vaccine. TCRdb keeps only in-frame clones here, not all; method: immunoSEQ multiplex PCR. This table has fewer than 150,000 clones, about 92% appearing once. This material consisted of peripheral blood, taken on day 0 of AZD1222 vaccination. These receptors originate from an adult in good health. Each CDR3 is given with its conserved first and last residue. D genes are given only for firm matches. The size field is filled for only some rows; it gives once, few, many or a size class.

cdr3_nt	cdr3_aa	clone_size	d_call	v_call	j_call
TGTGCCAGCAGTGTTCCGGGCTACAATGAGCAGTTCTTC	CASSVPGYNEQFF	NA	NA	TRBV6-4	TRBJ2-1
TGTGCCAGCAGTGACTCAGGGATATGGAATTCACCCCTCCACTTT	CASSDSGIWNSPLHF	NA	NA	TRBV2	TRBJ1-6
TGCAGTGCTAGTGCCGCTGGGCCCTCCGGGCAGCCCCAGCATTTT	CSASAAGPSGQPQHF	NA	NA	TRBV20-1	TRBJ1-5
TGTGCCAGCAGTTCCGGTGGAGTTTATAGCAATCAGCCCCAGCATTTT	CASSSGGVYSNQPQHF	once	NA	TRBV6-5	TRBJ1-5
TGTGCCAGTTCTGACAGGGCCTCCTACGAGCAGTACTTC	CASSDRASYEQYF	NA	TRBD1	TRBV19	TRBJ2-7
TGTGCCAGCAGCCCTGGTCCCAGCTCTGGAAACACCATATATTTT	CASSPGPSSGNTIYF	NA	NA	TRBV9	TRBJ1-3
TGTGCCAGCTCCCTTTCCGGAGGGTCCTATAATTCACCCCTCCACTTT	CASSLSGGSYNSPLHF	NA	NA	TRBV18	TRBJ1-6
TGTGCTAGTGGTTTGGTTGGGCAGGGACTTACAACGACTAATGAAAAACTGTTTTTT	CASGLVGQGLTTTNEKLFF	NA	NA	TRBV12-5	TRBJ1-4
TGTGCCAGCAGCTCACGAGAAGGGGCCAAAGGGACCCAGTACTTC	CASSSREGAKGTQYF	NA	NA	TRBV6-5	TRBJ2-5
TGTGCCAGCTGTTGCTCCTACAATGAGCAGTTCTTC	CASCCSYNEQFF	NA	NA	TRBV6-2/TRBV6-3	TRBJ2-1
TGTGCCAGCAGTACCGGACAAACTATTAGCACAGATACGCAGTATTTT	CASSTGQTISTDTQYF	NA	NA	TRBV2	TRBJ2-3